This TCR beta chain was recorded in a study of shared clonotypes between healthy human individuals. Sequencing was performed with immunoSEQ multiplex PCR; in TCRdb, only in-frame clones are kept and a portion is missing. The sample has hundreds of thousands of clones, over 65% seen once. The CDR3 extends over 13 amino acids. Germline CDR1 and CDR2: KGHSH and LQKENI. V was cut by 2 bases and J by 3 bases, with 5 bases left in between. The sequenced sample consisted of memory CD4+ T cells sorted from blood. The subset: CD45RA-negative fraction. This clonotype was sampled from a woman under 40 in good health. The chain recombines TRBV18 with TRBJ2-1; no definite D call. The CDR3 spells CASSPEVYNEQFF. CDR3 sequence (DNA): TGTGCCAGCTCACCAGAAGTCTACAATGAGCAGTTCTTC.